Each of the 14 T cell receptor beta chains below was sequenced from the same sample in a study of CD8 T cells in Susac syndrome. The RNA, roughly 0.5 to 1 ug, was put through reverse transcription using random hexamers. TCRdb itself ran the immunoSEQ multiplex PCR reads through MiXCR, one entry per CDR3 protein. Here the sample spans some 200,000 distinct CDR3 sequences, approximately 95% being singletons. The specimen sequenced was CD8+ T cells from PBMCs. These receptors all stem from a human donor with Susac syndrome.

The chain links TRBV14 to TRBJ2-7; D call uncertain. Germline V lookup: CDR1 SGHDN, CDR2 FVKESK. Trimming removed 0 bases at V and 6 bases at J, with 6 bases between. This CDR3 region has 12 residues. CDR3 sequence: CASSQDPLEQYF. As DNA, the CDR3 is TGTGCCAGCAGCCAAGATCCCCTCGAGCAGTACTTC.

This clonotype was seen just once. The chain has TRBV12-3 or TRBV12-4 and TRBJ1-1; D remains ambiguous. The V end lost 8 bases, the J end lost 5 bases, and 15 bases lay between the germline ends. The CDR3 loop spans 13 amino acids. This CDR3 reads CASSNTRRTEAFF. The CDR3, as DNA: TGTGCCAGCTCCAATACGAGAAGGACTGAAGCTTTCTTT.

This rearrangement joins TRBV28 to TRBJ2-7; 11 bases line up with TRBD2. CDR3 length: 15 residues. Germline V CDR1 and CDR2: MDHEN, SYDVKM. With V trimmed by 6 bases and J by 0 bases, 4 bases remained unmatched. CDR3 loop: CASRKLAGVSYEQYF. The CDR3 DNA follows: TGTGCCAGCAGGAAACTAGCGGGAGTCTCCTACGAGCAGTACTTC. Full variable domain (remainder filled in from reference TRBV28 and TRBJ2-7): DVKVTQSSRYLVKRTGEKVFLECVQDMDHENMFWYRQDPGLGLRLIYFSYDVKMKEKGDIPEGYSVSREKKERFSLILESASTNQTSMYLCASRKLAGVSYEQYFGPGTRLTVT.

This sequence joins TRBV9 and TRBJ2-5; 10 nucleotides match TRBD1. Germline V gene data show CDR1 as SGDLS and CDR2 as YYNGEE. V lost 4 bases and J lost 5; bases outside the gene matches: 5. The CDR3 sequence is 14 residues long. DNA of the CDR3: TGTGCCAGCAGCTCGGGACAGGGGAAGGAGACCCAGTACTTC. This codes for CASSSGQGKETQYF.

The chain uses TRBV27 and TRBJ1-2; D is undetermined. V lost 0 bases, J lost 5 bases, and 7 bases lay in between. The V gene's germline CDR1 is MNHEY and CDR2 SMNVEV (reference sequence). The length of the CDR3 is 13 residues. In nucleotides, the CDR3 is TGTGCCAGCAGTTTATCTTCGGGGTATGGCTACACCTTC. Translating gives CASSLSSGYGYTF.

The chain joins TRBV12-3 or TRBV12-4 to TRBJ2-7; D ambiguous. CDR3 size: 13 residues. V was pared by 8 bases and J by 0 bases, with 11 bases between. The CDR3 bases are TGTGCCAGCGAAGGCGGAAGCTCCTACGAGCAGTACTTC. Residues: CASEGGSSYEQYF.

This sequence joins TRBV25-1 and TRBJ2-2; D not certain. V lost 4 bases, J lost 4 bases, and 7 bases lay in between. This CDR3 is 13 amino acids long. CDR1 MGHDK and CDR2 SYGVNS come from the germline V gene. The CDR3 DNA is TGTGCCAGCAGTGGGGCCTCCACCGGGGAGCTGTTTTTT. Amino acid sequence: CASSGASTGELFF.

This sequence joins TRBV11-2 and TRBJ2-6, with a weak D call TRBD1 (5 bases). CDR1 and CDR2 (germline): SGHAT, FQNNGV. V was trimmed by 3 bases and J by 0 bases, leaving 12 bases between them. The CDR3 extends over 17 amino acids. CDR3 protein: CASSFSGPFSGANVLTF. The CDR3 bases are TGTGCCAGCAGCTTCTCAGGGCCTTTCTCTGGGGCCAACGTCCTGACTTTC. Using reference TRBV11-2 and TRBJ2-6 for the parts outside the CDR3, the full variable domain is EAGVAQSPRYKIIEKRQSVAFWCNPISGHATLYWYQQILGQGPKLLIQFQNNGVVDDSQLPKDRFSAERLKGVDSTLKIQPAKLEDSAVYLCASSFSGPFSGANVLTFGAGSRLTVL.

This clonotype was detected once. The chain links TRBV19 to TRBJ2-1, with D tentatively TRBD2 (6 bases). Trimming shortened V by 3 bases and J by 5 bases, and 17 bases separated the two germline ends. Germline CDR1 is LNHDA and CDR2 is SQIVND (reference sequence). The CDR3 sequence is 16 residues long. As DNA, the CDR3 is TGTGCCAGTAGTATCCCCCTGGGGGAGGAGAACAATGAGCAGTTCTTC. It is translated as CASSIPLGEENNEQFF.

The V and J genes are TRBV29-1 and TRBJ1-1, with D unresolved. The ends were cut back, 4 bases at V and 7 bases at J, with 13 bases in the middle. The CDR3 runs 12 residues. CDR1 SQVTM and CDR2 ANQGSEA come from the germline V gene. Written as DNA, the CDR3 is TGCAGCGTTGCGCGAGAGACGAGTGAAGCTTTCTTT. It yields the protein CSVARETSEAFF.

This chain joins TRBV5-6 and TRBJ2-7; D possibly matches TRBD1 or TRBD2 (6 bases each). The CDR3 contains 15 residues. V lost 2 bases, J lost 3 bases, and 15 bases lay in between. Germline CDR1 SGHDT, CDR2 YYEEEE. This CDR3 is CASSFTGGRFYEQYF. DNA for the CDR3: TGTGCCAGCAGCTTTACCGGGGGCCGCTTCTACGAGCAGTACTTC. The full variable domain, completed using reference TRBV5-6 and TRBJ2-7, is DAGVTQSPTHLIKTRGQQVTLRCSPKSGHDTVSWYQQALGQGPQFIFQYYEEEERQRGNFPDRFSGHQFPNYSSELNVNALLLGDSALYLCASSFTGGRFYEQYFGPGTRLTVT.

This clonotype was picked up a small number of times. The CDR3 DNA is TGCAGCGTTGATCGAGGGGAGGGAGGCTACACCTTC. It is translated as CSVDRGEGGYTF. The rearrangement uses TRBV29-1 and TRBJ1-2; perhaps TRBD1 as D (5 bases). This CDR3 region has 12 residues. V lost 3 bases and J 8 bases, leaving 13 bases between the germline ends. CDR1 and CDR2 from the germline V gene are SQVTM and ANQGSEA.

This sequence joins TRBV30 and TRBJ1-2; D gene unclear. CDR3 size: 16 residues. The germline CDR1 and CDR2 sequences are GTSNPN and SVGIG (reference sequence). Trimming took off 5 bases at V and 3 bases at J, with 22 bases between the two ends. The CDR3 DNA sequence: TGTGCCTGGTGGTCCCCTTTAGTAGTTCTGCACTATGGCTACACCTTC. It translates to CAWWSPLVVLHYGYTF.

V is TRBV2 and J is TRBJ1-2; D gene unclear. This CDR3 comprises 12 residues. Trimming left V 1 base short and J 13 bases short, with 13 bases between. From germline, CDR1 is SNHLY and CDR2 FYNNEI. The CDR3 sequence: CASSEDRSDLTF. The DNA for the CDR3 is TGTGCCAGCAGTGAAGATAGGAGTGACCTCACCTTC.